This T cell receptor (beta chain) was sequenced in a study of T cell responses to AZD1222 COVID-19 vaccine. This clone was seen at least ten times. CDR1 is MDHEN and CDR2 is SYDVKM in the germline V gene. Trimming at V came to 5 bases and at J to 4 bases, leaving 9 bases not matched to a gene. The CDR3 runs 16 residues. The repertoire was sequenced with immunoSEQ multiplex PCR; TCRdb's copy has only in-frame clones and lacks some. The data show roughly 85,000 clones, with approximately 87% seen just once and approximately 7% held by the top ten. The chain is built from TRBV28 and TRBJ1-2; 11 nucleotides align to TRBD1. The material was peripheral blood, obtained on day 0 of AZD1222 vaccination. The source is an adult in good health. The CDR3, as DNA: TGTGCCAGCAGTCAGACCCGGACAGGGGGCACCTATGGCTACACCTTC. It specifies CASSQTRTGGTYGYTF.